The present T cell receptor beta chain was sequenced within a study of T cell responses to AZD1222 COVID-19 vaccine. For the study at large: The analysis combined second doses at about 4 or about 12 weeks.

The repertoire was sequenced with immunoSEQ multiplex PCR; TCRdb's copy has only in-frame clones and lacks some. The sample has 96,000 or so clones, 75% to 90% seen once. Germline V gives CDR1 SGDLS, CDR2 YYNGEE. Trimming pared 0 bases from V and 10 bases from J, leaving 11 bases between. There are 13 residues in the CDR3. Sample: peripheral blood, taken on day 0 of AZD1222 vaccination. This receptor was taken from an adult in good health. The genes are TRBV9 and TRBJ2-1, with D tentatively TRBD2 (5 bases). CDR3 sequence (DNA): TGTGCCAGCAGCGTAGACTTGCGGGCAGAGCAGTTCTTC. Its translation is CASSVDLRAEQFF.